Following are 5 T cell receptor beta chains from one sample sequenced in a study of cytomegalovirus exposure and HLA in healthy donors. The PCR used 60 Vbeta and 13 Jbeta primers. Clones were read by immunoSEQ multiplex PCR, and TCRdb kept only the in-frame ones, dropping some. Here the sample spans around 140,000 clones, roughly 80% being singletons. Material for sequencing was PBMCs. The receptors derive from a female donor in good health and CMV-seronegative.

V and J are TRBV5-1 and TRBJ2-3; no firm D call. The V gene lost 6 bases and the J gene lost 4 bases, with 6 bases spanning the gap. Germline CDR1 and CDR2: SGHRS and YFSETQ. This CDR3 contains 11 residues. CDR3 protein: CASKEADTQYF. In DNA form, the CDR3 reads TGCGCCAGCAAAGAGGCAGATACGCAGTATTTT.

V and J are TRBV25-1 and TRBJ1-4; TRBD1 aligns across 8 bases. Germline V gives CDR1 MGHDK, CDR2 SYGVNS. This CDR3 comprises 16 residues. With V trimmed by 4 bases and J by 5 bases, 9 bases remained unmatched. The CDR3 nucleotides are TGTGCCAGCAGTGCGCCCGAGACAGGGGAAAATGAAAAACTGTTTTTT. As protein: CASSAPETGENEKLFF.

The chain combines TRBV5-1 with TRBJ1-3; D gene ambiguous. Germline values: CDR1 SGHRS, CDR2 YFSETQ. The CDR3 spans 12 residues. V dropped 1 base and J dropped 4 bases, with 3 bases sitting between them. The DNA for the CDR3 is TGCGCCAGCAGCTTGTCAGGAAACACCATATATTTT. It is translated as CASSLSGNTIYF.

The chain links TRBV5-8 to TRBJ1-5, with D perhaps TRBD1 (6 bases). CDR3 size: 14 residues. Germline CDR1 SGHTS, CDR2 YDEGEE. V lost 1 base to trimming and J lost 4 bases, with 9 bases between them. CDR3 protein: CASSLRGYNQPQHF. The CDR3 nucleotides are TGTGCCAGCAGCTTGAGGGGGTATAATCAGCCCCAGCATTTT.

This clone is judged medium-sized. The V and J genes are TRBV5-4 and TRBJ1-4, with D unclear. Per the germline V gene, CDR1 is SGHNT and CDR2 is YYREEE (reference sequence). The CDR3 length is 13 residues. Trimming shortened V by 0 bases and J by 7 bases, and 7 bases separated the two germline ends. CDR3 DNA sequence: TGTGCCAGCAGCTTGGACCCCGGTGAAAAACTGTTTTTT. Its protein is CASSLDPGEKLFF.